These T cell receptor beta chains were read from a single sample in a study of T cell responses to AZD1222 COVID-19 vaccine. The protocol was immunoSEQ multiplex PCR, while the TCRdb copy is restricted to in-frame clones and leaves out a portion. The repertoire holds around 100,000 clones, with 93% as singletons. The sequencing used peripheral blood, collected on day 0 of AZD1222 vaccination. The receptors come from an adult in good health. The CDR3 runs from the conserved cysteine through the conserved F or W. The D gene is left open where the match is weak. Clone size is given for some rows only: seen once, a few or many times, or a class if the clone is expanded.

clone_size	v_call	d_call	j_call	cdr3_aa	cdr3_nt
.	TRBV11-3	TRBD1	TRBJ1-4	CASSSGQDEKLFF	TGTGCCAGCAGCTCAGGACAGGATGAAAAACTGTTTTTT
.	TRBV14	TRBD2	TRBJ2-1	CASSPSGRFEQFF	TGTGCCAGCAGCCCAAGCGGGAGGTTTGAGCAGTTCTTC
.	TRBV2	TRBD1	TRBJ1-1	CASKQGQGNTEAFF	TGTGCCAGCAAACAGGGACAGGGTAACACTGAAGCTTTCTTT
.	TRBV6-2/TRBV6-3	.	TRBJ2-7	CASSYSSAGTEQYF	TGTGCCAGCAGTTACTCGTCCGCGGGGACCGAGCAGTACTTC
.	TRBV19	TRBD1	TRBJ1-4	CASSVTTGPSEKLFF	TGTGCCAGTAGCGTGACGACAGGGCCGAGTGAAAAACTGTTTTTT
.	TRBV6-5	.	TRBJ1-2	CASSKTANYGYTF	TGTGCCAGCAGTAAAACGGCGAACTATGGCTACACCTTC
once	TRBV27	.	TRBJ2-7	CASRISSVEPYEQYF	TGTGCCAGCAGGATATCTAGCGTGGAACCCTACGAGCAGTACTTC
once	TRBV27	TRBD1	TRBJ1-1	CASSLSTGGANTEAFF	TGTGCCAGCAGTTTATCAACAGGGGGCGCGAACACTGAAGCTTTCTTT
.	TRBV7-2	TRBD1	TRBJ2-7	CASSFDRDRSYEQYF	TGTGCCAGCAGCTTCGACCGGGACAGGAGCTACGAGCAGTACTTC
.	TRBV2	.	TRBJ2-3	CASSAGRMDTQYF	TGTGCCAGCAGCGCGGGGCGTATGGATACGCAGTATTTT
.	TRBV27	.	TRBJ2-2	CASGGESTGELFF	TGTGCCAGCGGGGGTGAGTCCACCGGGGAGCTGTTTTTT
.	TRBV5-1	TRBD2	TRBJ2-1	CASSFIRSSGNNEQFF	TGCGCCAGCAGCTTTATTAGGTCTAGCGGTAACAATGAGCAGTTCTTC
.	TRBV11-2	.	TRBJ1-4	CASSSLRGGAGKEKLFF	TGTGCCAGCAGCTCCCTTAGGGGGGGCGCGGGGAAGGAAAAACTGTTTTTT
.	TRBV7-9	.	TRBJ2-7	CASSQQHPYEQYF	TGTGCCAGCAGCCAGCAACATCCCTACGAGCAGTACTTC
.	TRBV18	.	TRBJ2-6	CASSPVPGQGFSGANVLTF	TGTGCCAGCTCACCAGTCCCCGGTCAGGGGTTTTCTGGGGCCAACGTCCTGACTTTC
.	TRBV13	.	TRBJ2-1	CASSFSGNEQFF	TGTGCCAGCAGCTTTTCGGGGAATGAGCAGTTCTTC